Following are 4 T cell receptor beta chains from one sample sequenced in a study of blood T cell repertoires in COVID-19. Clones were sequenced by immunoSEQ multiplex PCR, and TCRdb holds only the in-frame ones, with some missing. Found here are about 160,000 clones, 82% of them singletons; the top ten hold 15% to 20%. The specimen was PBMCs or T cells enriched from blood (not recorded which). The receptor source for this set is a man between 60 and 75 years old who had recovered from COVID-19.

CDR3 sequence: CASANHQGAVGTDTQYF. In DNA, the CDR3 is TGTGCCAGCGCCAATCACCAGGGGGCTGTAGGCACAGATACGCAGTATTTT. The chain carries TRBV7-8 and TRBJ2-3, with 8 bases identical to TRBD1. V trimming: 8 bases; J trimming: 1 base; junction bases outside the gene matches: 14. Germline V gene lookup returns CDR1 SGHVS and CDR2 FQNEAQ. The length of the CDR3 is 17 residues. Drawing the rest from reference TRBV7-8 and TRBJ2-3, the complete variable domain is GAGVSQSPRYKVAKRGQDVALRCDPISGHVSLFWYQQALGQGPEFLTYFQNEAQLDKSGLPSDRFFAERPEGSVSTLKIQRTQQEDSAVYLCASANHQGAVGTDTQYFGPGTRLTVL.

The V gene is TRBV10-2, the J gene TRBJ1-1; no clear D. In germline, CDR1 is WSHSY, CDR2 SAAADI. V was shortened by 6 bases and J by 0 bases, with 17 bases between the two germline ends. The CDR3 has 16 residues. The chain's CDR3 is CASSRTQVRMNTEAFF. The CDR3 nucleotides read TGCGCCAGCAGCAGAACTCAGGTCCGTATGAACACTGAAGCTTTCTTT.

CDR3 sequence reads: CASRKPGQGTTEAFF. CDR3 nucleotide sequence: TGTGCCAGCCGAAAACCGGGACAGGGAACCACTGAAGCTTTCTTT. The V gene is TRBV27, the J gene TRBJ1-1; 9 bases fit TRBD1. V shed 8 bases and J 4 bases; nucleotides not matched to a gene: 11. CDR1 and CDR2 (germline): MNHEY, SMNVEV (reference sequence). The CDR3 runs to 15 residues.

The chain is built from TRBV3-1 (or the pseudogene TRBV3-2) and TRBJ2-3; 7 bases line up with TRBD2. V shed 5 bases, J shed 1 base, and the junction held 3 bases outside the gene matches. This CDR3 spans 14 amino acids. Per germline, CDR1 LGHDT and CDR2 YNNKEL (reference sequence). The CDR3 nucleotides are TGTGCCAGCAGCTTTCTAGCGGGCACAGATACGCAGTATTTT. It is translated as CASSFLAGTDTQYF.